These 27 T cell receptor beta chains came from one sample sequenced in a study of shared clonotypes between healthy human individuals. Data came from immunoSEQ multiplex PCR; TCRdb stores just in-frame clones and leaves some out. The sample lists 2,100,000 or so clones, approximately 96% seen once, with around 0.13% in the top ten. What was sequenced was naive CD4+ T cells sorted from blood. Subset of the sample: CD45RA+ positively selected. Every receptor here comes from a man aged 18 to 35 in good health.

The J gene is TRBJ2-7, the V gene TRBV5-1; weak D call: TRBD1 (6 bases). The CDR3 loop spans 15 amino acids. Germline V lookup: CDR1 SGHRS, CDR2 YFSETQ. The germline V and J ends were trimmed by 0 bases and 5 bases, with 15 bases remaining between them. DNA for the CDR3: TGCGCCAGCAGCTTGGCCCCAGGGGTTATCGACGAGCAGTACTTC. Translated, it gives CASSLAPGVIDEQYF.

On this clone: Different DNA sequences within this sample yield the same CDR3. The chain employs TRBV15 and TRBJ1-1; D is possibly TRBD1 (5 bases). From germline, CDR1 is LNHNV and CDR2 YYDKDF (reference sequence). The germline V and J ends were trimmed by 0 bases and 2 bases, with 7 bases remaining between them. This CDR3 comprises 14 residues. The CDR3 sequence is CATSRDRANTEAFF. The DNA of the CDR3 is TGTGCCACCAGCAGAGACAGGGCCAACACTGAAGCTTTCTTT.

J is TRBJ2-5 and V is TRBV18, with no clear D. The V and J ends lost 6 bases and 5 bases respectively, with 16 bases between them. Looked up from germline, CDR1 is KGHSH and CDR2 is LQKENI. CDR3 length: 14 residues. The CDR3 protein is CASSLDIPRETQYF. The CDR3 DNA reads TGTGCCAGCTCCCTCGACATCCCTCGGGAGACCCAGTACTTC.

This chain uses TRBV10-2 with TRBJ2-3; D is tentatively TRBD1 or TRBD2 (6 bases each). Germline-derived CDR1 and CDR2 are WSHSY and SAAADI. V was cut by 7 bases and J by 4 bases, with 21 bases left in between. The CDR3 is 16 residues long. In nucleotides, the CDR3 is TGCGCCAGCACCCGGTGGTTGGGGGGCGGTGCAGATACGCAGTATTTT. Translating it yields CASTRWLGGGADTQYF.

Comments on this clone: Other DNA sequences within the sample encode an identical CDR3. The V gene is TRBV7-2, the J gene TRBJ2-5, with 8 bases matching TRBD1. Germline V gives CDR1 SGHTA, CDR2 FQGNSA. V shed 5 bases, J shed 5 bases, and the junction held 4 bases outside the gene matches. This CDR3 region has 13 residues. DNA for the CDR3: TGTGCCAGCAGCCTGGGACAGGTGGAGACCCAGTACTTC. It codes for CASSLGQVETQYF.

The chain uses TRBV10-3 and TRBJ1-4; D gene unclear. The CDR3 length is 13 residues. Germline loops: CDR1 ENHRY, CDR2 SYGVKD. Trimming took 6 bases from V and 6 from J, leaving 11 bases between them. CDR3 amino acids: CAIREGSDEKLFF. The DNA for the CDR3 is TGTGCCATCAGGGAAGGATCGGATGAAAAACTGTTTTTT.

This clone was recorded once. The V gene is TRBV5-1, the J gene TRBJ1-2, with 10 bases aligning to TRBD1. V was clipped by 4 bases and J by 8 bases; unmatched bases: 20. The germline CDR1 and CDR2 sequences are SGHRS and YFSETQ. The length of the CDR3 is 18 residues. CDR3 coding DNA: TGCGCCAGCAGCCCCCCCCCGGGACAGGGGCTAAATTTCGTCGGCTACACCTTC. It codes for CASSPPPGQGLNFVGYTF. The full variable domain, with the rest looked up from reference TRBV5-1 and TRBJ1-2, is KAGVTQTPRYLIKTRGQQVTLSCSPISGHRSVSWYQQTPGQGLQFLFEYFSETQRNKGNFPGRFSGRQFSNSRSEMNVSTLELGDSALYLCASSPPPGQGLNFVGYTFGSGTRLTVV.

This chain connects TRBV6-5 to TRBJ2-7; 7 bases are a match to TRBD2. V was clipped by 4 bases and J by 1 base; unmatched bases: 4. The germline CDR1 and CDR2 sequences are MNHEY and SVGAGI. The CDR3 is made up of 14 amino acids. In DNA, the CDR3 is TGTGCCAGCAGTTGGGAGGGGTCTTCCTACGAGCAGTACTTC. Translation gives CASSWEGSSYEQYF.

The gene calls are TRBV7-9 and TRBJ1-6; maybe TRBD1 (5 bases). The V end lost 0 bases, the J end lost 10 bases, and 22 bases lay between the germline ends. CDR1 SEHNR and CDR2 FQNEAQ come from the germline V gene (reference sequence). The CDR3 has 18 residues. The CDR3 is CASSLALGQGINGSPLHF. CDR3 in DNA: TGTGCCAGCAGCTTAGCGTTAGGTCAGGGCATTAATGGATCACCCCTCCACTTT.

The chain employs TRBV9 and TRBJ2-5; TRBD1 agrees at 8 bases. Germline CDR1 reads SGDLS; CDR2 reads YYNGEE. The CDR3 covers 13 residues. The ends lost 0 bases at V and 13 bases at J; junction bases unmatched: 8. This CDR3 reads CASSVGSTGTGYF. CDR3 DNA sequence: TGTGCCAGCAGCGTAGGATCCACCGGGACAGGGTACTTC.

The gene calls are TRBV29-1 and TRBJ2-3; 7 positions agree with TRBD1. The CDR3 totals 14 residues. Germline V gene lookup returns CDR1 SQVTM and CDR2 ANQGSEA. V gave up 7 bases and J gave up 0 bases; unmatched junction bases: 7. Here the CDR3 reads CSANRDSSTDTQYF. As DNA, the CDR3 is TGCAGCGCTAACCGGGACAGCAGCACAGATACGCAGTATTTT.

This clone was seen a single time. The gene calls are TRBV5-6 and TRBJ2-3; 9 bases line up with TRBD1. CDR1 is SGHDT, CDR2 YYEEEE, per germline. CDR3 size: 16 residues. V trimming: 4 bases; J trimming: 4 bases; junction bases outside the gene matches: 10. CDR3 sequence: CASSTRQGDISDTQYF. The CDR3 DNA sequence: TGTGCCAGCAGCACTAGACAGGGGGACATTTCAGATACGCAGTATTTT.

This chain links TRBV4-2 with TRBJ2-1; maybe TRBD1 (6 bases). Per germline, CDR1 LGHNA and CDR2 YNFKEQ. V gave up 3 bases and J gave up 9 bases, with 15 bases separating them. The CDR3 has 14 amino acids. The CDR3 DNA reads TGTGCCAGCAGCCAGAAGCTACAGGGCAGTGAGCAGTTCTTC. As protein: CASSQKLQGSEQFF.

This chain uses TRBV5-4 with TRBJ1-2, with TRBD1 identical over 11 bases. The V segment lost 3 bases and the J segment 6 bases; nucleotides outside the gene matches: 7. There are 15 residues in the CDR3. CDR1 is SGHNT and CDR2 is YYREEE in the germline V gene (reference sequence). In DNA form, the CDR3 reads TGTGCCAGCAGCTGGATGGACAGGGGGCGCGATGGCTACACCTTC. It codes for CASSWMDRGRDGYTF.

Notes on this clone: The identical CDR3 is also encoded by other nucleotide sequences in the sample. The V gene is TRBV7-2, the J gene TRBJ2-1; possibly TRBD1 or TRBD2 for D (5 bases each). V lost 1 base to trimming and J lost 4 bases, with 11 bases between them. Germline assignment: CDR1 SGHTA and CDR2 FQGNSA. This CDR3 comprises 15 residues. The CDR3 DNA follows: TGTGCCAGCAGCTTAGGTCAGGGCGGGTACAATGAGCAGTTCTTC. Its translation is CASSLGQGGYNEQFF.

The J gene is TRBJ2-3, the V gene TRBV18; 9 bases fit TRBD2. Losses at the gene ends were 2 bases for V and 0 bases for J; bases not matched to a gene: 6. The length of the CDR3 is 17 residues. Germline lookup yields CDR1 KGHSH and CDR2 LQKENI. The CDR3 sequence is CASSPAITSGSTDTQYF. CDR3 sequence (DNA): TGTGCCAGCTCACCAGCTATCACTAGCGGGAGCACAGATACGCAGTATTTT.

The chain is built from TRBV7-2 and TRBJ2-1, with 10 nucleotides matching TRBD2. The CDR3 is 16 residues long. Germline CDR1 is SGHTA and CDR2 is FQGNSA. With V trimmed by 5 bases and J by 7 bases, 11 bases remained unmatched. CDR3 nucleotides: TGTGCCAGCAGCGAGAGCGGGAGGGGGGGTGTGAATGAGCAGTTCTTC. As protein: CASSESGRGGVNEQFF.

V is TRBV7-9 and J is TRBJ1-4, with TRBD1 as a possible D gene (5 bases). The V end was cut by 4 bases, the J end by 10 bases, with 13 bases between. The CDR3 is 13 residues long. The germline V gene encodes CDR1 SEHNR and CDR2 FQNEAQ (reference sequence). The CDR3 spells CASSSDSLGKLFF. CDR3 DNA: TGTGCCAGCAGCTCAGACAGTTTGGGAAAACTGTTTTTT.

Regarding this clone: The junction departs from the called germline gene at one end, perhaps through a read error. This sequence joins TRBV28 and TRBJ1-5; D might be TRBD1 (5 bases). Germline CDR1 MDHEN, CDR2 SYDVKM. CDR3 length: 16 residues. The CDR3 coding sequence is TGTGCCAGCAGAGGCCAACGTCCAGGGAGGAATCAACCCCAGCATTTT. This sequence encodes CASRGQRPGRNQPQHF.

This clone was seen a single time. The chain employs TRBV5-1 and TRBJ1-4; no reliable D call. V lost 0 bases and J lost 3, with 12 bases in between. CDR1 and CDR2 (germline): SGHRS, YFSETQ. There are 16 residues in the CDR3. Here the CDR3 reads CASSLGGARANEKLFF. The CDR3 DNA follows: TGCGCCAGCAGCTTGGGTGGAGCCCGCGCTAATGAAAAACTGTTTTTT.

This rearrangement joins TRBV6-1 to TRBJ1-2; a weak D match, TRBD1 (5 bases). CDR1 and CDR2 (germline): MNHNS, SASEGT. This CDR3 spans 14 amino acids. The germline V and J ends were trimmed by 6 bases and 6 bases, with 17 bases remaining between them. In nucleotides, the CDR3 is TGTGCCAGCAGGATTGTCAGGGAGTTCCATGGCTACACCTTC. Its translation is CASRIVREFHGYTF.

The gene calls are TRBV5-4 and TRBJ2-7, with 7 nucleotides matching TRBD1. Trimming took 3 bases from V and 1 from J; bases not matched to a gene: 7. The length of the CDR3 is 15 residues. Germline V lookup: CDR1 SGHNT, CDR2 YYREEE (reference sequence). CDR3 bases: TGTGCCAGCAGCTCAAGGACAGGTCGGTCCTACGAGCAGTACTTC. Protein sequence: CASSSRTGRSYEQYF. The variable domain in full, with the rest retrieved from reference TRBV5-4 and TRBJ2-7, is ETGVTQSPTHLIKTRGQQVTLRCSSQSGHNTVSWYQQALGQGPQFIFQYYREEENGRGNFPPRFSGLQFPNYSSELNVNALELDDSALYLCASSSRTGRSYEQYFGPGTRLTVT.

The chain employs TRBV5-4 and TRBJ2-5; D is possibly TRBD1 or TRBD2 (5 bases each). The germline V gene encodes CDR1 SGHNT and CDR2 YYREEE (reference sequence). The ends were cut back, 4 bases at V and 5 bases at J, with 9 bases in the middle. The CDR3 has 12 residues. CDR3 protein: CASSGWGETQYF. CDR3 bases: TGTGCCAGCAGCGGGTGGGGGGAGACCCAGTACTTC.

The rearrangement joins TRBV5-1 to TRBJ2-1, with 9 bases aligning to TRBD1. The CDR3 sequence is 15 residues long. The V gene's germline CDR1 is SGHRS and CDR2 YFSETQ. V was pared by 1 base and J by 7 bases, with 6 bases of the junction left unmatched. CDR3 DNA: TGCGCCAGCAGCTTGTTACAGGGGGCGGTAAATGAGCAGTTCTTC. Protein product: CASSLLQGAVNEQFF.

This chain connects TRBV5-1 to TRBJ2-2, with 14 bases aligning to TRBD2. This CDR3 contains 16 residues. CDR1 and CDR2 from the germline V gene are SGHRS and YFSETQ. J gave up 6 bases and V 4 bases, and 5 bases lay outside the gene matches. Here the CDR3 reads CASSKGLAGVSGELFF. DNA for the CDR3: TGCGCCAGCAGCAAGGGACTAGCGGGAGTTTCCGGGGAGCTGTTTTTT.

This chain joins TRBV11-2 and TRBJ2-5; possible D gene TRBD2, 6 bases. The CDR3 has 13 amino acids. CDR1 and CDR2 (germline): SGHAT, FQNNGV. With 5 bases removed from V and 2 bases from J, the gap between germline ends came to 9 bases. Here the CDR3 DNA reads TGTGCCAGCAGCACCGCGGGGCAAGAGACCCAGTACTTC. Translated, it gives CASSTAGQETQYF. Supplemented by reference TRBV11-2 and TRBJ2-5, the full variable domain reads EAGVAQSPRYKIIEKRQSVAFWCNPISGHATLYWYQQILGQGPKLLIQFQNNGVVDDSQLPKDRFSAERLKGVDSTLKIQPAKLEDSAVYLCASSTAGQETQYFGPGTRLLVL.

The chain combines TRBV27 with TRBJ1-2; TRBD1 might be the D (6 bases). The CDR3 spans 14 residues. Germline lookup yields CDR1 MNHEY and CDR2 SMNVEV (reference sequence). The V end lost 6 bases, the J end lost 4 bases, and 15 bases lay between the germline ends. The CDR3 nucleotides read TGTGCCAGCAGGACCCTCGGACAGCGCTATGGCTACACCTTC. It codes for CASRTLGQRYGYTF.